A selection of T cell receptor beta chains follows, all from one sample in a study of blood T cell repertoires in COVID-19. TCRdb keeps only in-frame clones here, not all; method: immunoSEQ multiplex PCR. Counted here are about 200,000 clones, about 85% occurring once; the ten biggest clones make up about 8%. Sequenced: peripheral blood. These receptors were obtained from a woman at least 80 years old with acute or convalescent COVID-19. Both conserved end residues are part of each CDR3. The order of the fields is J gene, V gene, clone size, D gene, CDR3 protein, CDR3 DNA. D genes are given only for firm matches. The size of a clone is reported for some rows only, either as once, few or many, or as a class for expanded clones.

>TRBJ1-1|TRBV7-9|-|TRBD1
CASMGQGSGTEAFF
TGTGCCAGCATGGGACAGGGGAGCGGCACTGAAGCTTTCTTT
>TRBJ2-7|TRBV7-9|-|TRBD1
CASSSFQGALYEQYF
TGTGCCAGCAGCTCTTTCCAGGGGGCGCTCTACGAGCAGTACTTC
>TRBJ1-2|TRBV2|-|-
CASSGPGRSYGYTF
TGTGCCAGCAGTGGCCCAGGGCGTTCCTATGGCTACACCTTC
>TRBJ1-6|TRBV27|-|TRBD1
CASSLSGTVNSPLHF
TGTGCCAGCAGTTTATCCGGGACAGTTAATTCACCCCTCCACTTT
>TRBJ2-2|TRBV11-3|few|TRBD1
CASSDGQGRTGELFF
TGTGCCAGCAGCGATGGACAGGGAAGAACCGGGGAGCTGTTTTTT
>TRBJ2-5|TRBV9|-|TRBD1
CASSVAVSGHNHNRGTQETQYF
TGTGCCAGCAGCGTAGCTGTTTCGGGTCATAACCATAACAGGGGTACCCAAGAGACCCAGTACTTC
>TRBJ1-2|TRBV7-6|-|-
CASSLGQGSGGYTF
TGTGCCAGCAGCTTAGGGCAGGGCTCAGGAGGCTACACCTTC
>TRBJ2-7|TRBV5-1|-|TRBD1
CASSLGQGSFAEQYF
TGCGCCAGCAGCTTGGGACAGGGGTCCTTCGCCGAGCAGTACTTC
>TRBJ2-5|TRBV6-6|-|-
CASSYQGPKTQYF
TGTGCCAGCAGTTACCAGGGCCCAAAGACCCAGTACTTC
>TRBJ1-1|TRBV5-1|-|TRBD1
CASSLIGGEGNTEAFF
TGCGCCAGCAGCTTAATAGGGGGCGAGGGGAACACTGAAGCTTTCTTT
>TRBJ1-1|TRBV11-1|-|-
CASSRWEGGLNTEAFF
TGTGCCAGCAGCCGATGGGAAGGAGGCCTGAACACTGAAGCTTTCTTT
>TRBJ1-4|TRBV3-1/TRBV3-2|once|-
CASSPTTPEGGEKLFF
TGTGCCAGCAGCCCCACCACCCCCGAGGGGGGGGAAAAACTGTTTTTT
>TRBJ2-3|TRBV9|few|-
CASSVLQGFGTDTQYF
TGTGCCAGCAGCGTCCTACAGGGTTTCGGCACAGATACGCAGTATTTT
>TRBJ1-2|TRBV9|-|TRBD1
CASSAGGQGNGYTF
TGTGCCAGCAGCGCAGGGGGACAGGGTAATGGCTACACCTTC
>TRBJ2-7|TRBV5-1|-|TRBD1
CASSLARPGRTGGSYEQYF
TGCGCCAGCAGCTTGGCTCGACCTGGCCGGACAGGGGGATCCTACGAGCAGTACTTC
>TRBJ1-5|TRBV7-2|once|TRBD1
CASSTGQSNQPQHF
TGTGCCAGCAGTACGGGACAGAGCAATCAGCCCCAGCATTTT
>TRBJ1-1|TRBV5-4|-|-
CASSPPGRNTEAFF
TGTGCCAGCAGCCCACCGGGAAGGAACACTGAAGCTTTCTTT
>TRBJ1-3|TRBV5-8|-|-
CASSPGRVPGNTIYF
TGTGCCAGCAGCCCAGGCAGGGTACCTGGAAACACCATATATTTT
>TRBJ2-7|TRBV6-2/TRBV6-3|-|-
CASSLRPIHQTGPYEQYF
TGTGCCAGCAGTTTACGTCCCATTCACCAGACAGGACCCTACGAGCAGTACTTC
>TRBJ1-2|TRBV7-8|-|-
CASSFDNAYGYTF
TGTGCCAGCAGCTTCGACAACGCCTATGGCTACACCTTC
>TRBJ1-2|TRBV2|few|-
CASSEDYYGYTF
TGTGCCAGCAGTGAAGACTACTATGGCTACACCTTC
>TRBJ1-5|TRBV30|-|-
CAWSRDGGNQPQHF
TGTGCCTGGAGTCGAGATGGCGGTAATCAGCCCCAGCATTTT
>TRBJ2-5|TRBV7-2|-|TRBD1
CASSRHGQGPETQYF
TGTGCCAGCAGCCGTCACGGACAGGGACCAGAGACCCAGTACTTC
>TRBJ1-4|TRBV25-1|-|-
CASSLPSGASNEKLFF
TGTGCCAGCAGCCTCCCCTCAGGGGCCAGTAATGAAAAACTGTTTTTT
>TRBJ2-1|TRBV4-1|-|-
CASSQDGSGPYNEQFF
TGCGCCAGCAGCCAAGATGGTAGCGGCCCCTACAATGAGCAGTTCTTC
>TRBJ2-1|TRBV12-5|-|-
CASRGGNDEQFF
TGTGCTTCAAGAGGCGGGAACGATGAGCAGTTCTTC
>TRBJ2-3|TRBV4-2|-|TRBD2
CASSQERGTSGRTDTQYF
TGTGCCAGCAGCCAAGAGAGAGGGACTAGCGGGAGGACAGATACGCAGTATTTT
>TRBJ2-5|TRBV6-5|-|-
CASSRGTGLRETQYF
TGTGCCAGCAGTCGCGGTACAGGGTTACGAGAGACCCAGTACTTC
>TRBJ1-1|TRBV28|-|TRBD1
CASSSPPGGGSTEAFF
TGTGCCAGCAGTTCCCCCCCAGGGGGCGGGAGCACTGAAGCTTTCTTT
>TRBJ2-3|TRBV5-1|-|-
CASSLARDTQYF
TGCGCCAGCAGCTTGGCCAGAGATACGCAGTATTTT
>TRBJ1-1|TRBV5-1|-|TRBD1
CASSQQGAKNTEAFF
TGCGCCAGCAGCCAACAGGGGGCGAAAAACACTGAAGCTTTCTTT
>TRBJ1-1|TRBV7-2|-|TRBD1
CASSLVQGAGTEAFF
TGTGCCAGCAGCTTAGTTCAGGGGGCGGGTACTGAAGCTTTCTTT
>TRBJ2-2|TRBV3-1/TRBV3-2|-|TRBD2
CASSQDAGGSTGELFF
TGTGCCAGCAGCCAAGATGCGGGGGGCTCAACCGGGGAGCTGTTTTTT
>TRBJ1-1|TRBV19|-|TRBD1
CASSHMGQGIAEAFF
TGTGCCAGTAGCCACATGGGACAGGGGATCGCTGAAGCTTTCTTT
>TRBJ1-1|TRBV4-1|once|-
CASSQGRGVNTEAFF
TGCGCCAGCAGCCAAGGTCGGGGGGTGAACACTGAAGCTTTCTTT
>TRBJ2-7|TRBV27|-|-
CASSWRGGSYEQYF
TGTGCCAGCAGTTGGAGAGGAGGCTCCTACGAGCAGTACTTC
>TRBJ1-2|TRBV19|-|-
CASSISLGNYGYTF
TGTGCCAGTAGTATTAGTCTCGGTAACTATGGCTACACCTTC
>TRBJ2-7|TRBV21-1|-|-
CASSTGTGSYEQYF
TGTGCCAGCAGCACTGGGACAGGTAGCTACGAGCAGTACTTC
>TRBJ2-7|TRBV5-6|-|-
CASSLAGGSYEQYF
TGTGCCAGCAGCTTAGCGGGTGGTTCCTACGAGCAGTACTTC
>TRBJ2-3|TRBV6-6|-|TRBD1
CASSRRTGPITDTQYF
TGTGCCAGCAGTCGTAGGACAGGTCCAATCACAGATACGCAGTATTTT
>TRBJ1-4|TRBV12-3/TRBV12-4|once|-
CASSLQGSEKLFF
TGTGCCAGCAGTTTACAGGGAAGCGAAAAACTGTTTTTT
>TRBJ2-5|TRBV18|-|TRBD2
CASSLGLAGNEETQYF
TGTGCCAGCTCCCTGGGACTAGCGGGAAACGAAGAGACCCAGTACTTC
>TRBJ2-4|TRBV5-1|-|-
CASSLSPGDAKNIQYF
TGCGCCAGCAGCTTGTCCCCAGGGGATGCCAAAAACATTCAGTACTTC
>TRBJ1-1|TRBV10-3|-|-
CAIRAANTEAFF
TGTGCCATCAGGGCGGCGAACACTGAAGCTTTCTTT
>TRBJ1-1|TRBV3-1/TRBV3-2|-|-
CASSQSIGDAFF
TGTGCCAGCAGCCAAAGTATAGGGGATGCTTTCTTT
>TRBJ1-3|TRBV19|-|-
CASSYEGIRSGNTIYF
TGTGCCAGTAGTTATGAGGGAATCCGTTCTGGAAACACCATATATTTT
>TRBJ2-5|TRBV24-1|-|TRBD2
CATSDSGLVANQETQYF
TGTGCCACCAGTGACTCCGGACTAGTGGCAAACCAAGAGACCCAGTACTTC
>TRBJ2-4|TRBV19|-|TRBD1
CASSESGTGRNIQYF
TGTGCCAGTAGTGAGTCCGGGACAGGGAGGAACATTCAGTACTTC
>TRBJ2-3|TRBV5-8|-|TRBD1
CASSPETGALVTDTQYF
TGTGCCAGCAGCCCCGAGACAGGGGCCCTAGTCACAGATACGCAGTATTTT
>TRBJ2-2|TRBV6-6|-|-
CASSYSGGPNTGELFF
TGTGCCAGCAGTTATTCCGGGGGGCCGAACACCGGGGAGCTGTTTTTT
>TRBJ1-2|TRBV28|-|TRBD1
CASNLGTGLGYGYTF
TGTGCCAGCAACTTGGGGACAGGTCTTGGCTATGGCTACACCTTC
>TRBJ1-4|TRBV19|-|-
CASSSGVGQEGEKLFF
TGTGCCAGTAGTAGCGGGGTAGGGCAGGAGGGTGAAAAACTGTTTTTT
>TRBJ2-7|TRBV3-1/TRBV3-2|-|-
CASSQDPGAYEQYF
TGTGCCAGCAGCCAGGATCCGGGAGCCTACGAGCAGTACTTC
>TRBJ1-2|TRBV15|-|TRBD1
CATSVRGTGVAASGYTF
TGTGCCACCAGCGTCAGAGGGACAGGGGTTGCAGCGAGTGGCTACACCTTC
>TRBJ1-1|TRBV12-5|-|-
CASGLGGQRLNTEAFF
TGTGCTAGTGGTTTGGGAGGACAGAGATTGAACACTGAAGCTTTCTTT
>TRBJ2-7|TRBV7-6|once|TRBD1
CASSYGTGSSYEQYF
TGTGCCAGCAGTTATGGGACAGGGAGTTCCTACGAGCAGTACTTC
>TRBJ2-7|TRBV6-5|-|-
CASRAPGLNYEQYF
TGTGCCAGCAGGGCCCCGGGACTTAACTACGAGCAGTACTTC
>TRBJ1-1|TRBV19|few|-
CASSTARGNTEAFF
TGTGCCAGTAGTACTGCCAGGGGGAACACTGAAGCTTTCTTT
>TRBJ1-5|TRBV19|-|-
CASSRGGSGNQPQHF
TGTGCCAGTAGCCGGGGGGGGTCGGGCAATCAGCCCCAGCATTTT
>TRBJ2-4|TRBV28|-|-
CASSFLRAGIQYF
TGTGCCAGCAGTTTTCTCAGGGCTGGCATTCAGTACTTC